This TCR beta chain was captured in a study of blood T cell repertoires in COVID-19. Residents of about 25 US areas, aged roughly 18 to 89 years, made up the participants. A single count supports this clone. The V and J ends lost 0 bases and 7 bases, in that order; junction bases with no gene match: 5. The length of the CDR3 is 15 residues. The germline CDR1 and CDR2 sequences are MDHEN and SYDVKM. In the original workflow: Nucleated cell counts were estimated from reference gene primer amplification. Profiled with immunoSEQ multiplex PCR; TCRdb holds only in-frame clones, not every one. V, J and clone size were drawn from that table, and D and trimming were deduced from the DNA. This table holds about 210,000 clones, 70% to 90% found once.

The chain couples TRBV28 to TRBJ1-5, with 8 bases lining up with TRBD1. The sequence derives from a woman aged 40 to 55 in a cohort exposed to, infected with or recovered from COVID-19 (not recorded which). Sequencing was carried out using PBMCs or T cells enriched from blood (not recorded which). Written as DNA, the CDR3 is TGTGCCAGCAGTTTATGGGACAGGGCGAGGCAGCCCCAGCATTTT. It specifies CASSLWDRARQPQHF.